A selection of T cell receptor beta chains follows, all from one sample in a study of T-cell reconstitution after alpha-beta-depleted transplantation in children. TCRdb re-analysed the PCR reads in MiXCR, keeping a single row per CDR3 protein. The sample consists of some 290,000 distinct CDR3 sequences, 9.9% of them appearing once. Sequenced here: PBMCs from the stem cell graft donor, sampled from the stem cell graft. Every receptor here comes from a human donor who donated a stem cell graft to a child with SCID. Both conserved end residues are part of each CDR3. Each record gives: D gene, V gene, clone size, J gene, CDR3 protein, CDR3 DNA. D genes are given only for firm matches. A row's size may be missing; if present it is once, few, many or a size class.

-	TRBV4-2	-	TRBJ1-2	CASSQESGPNYGYTF	TGTGCCAGCAGCCAAGAGTCCGGGCCCAACTATGGCTACACCTTC
TRBD1	TRBV6-2/TRBV6-3	few	TRBJ2-7	CASSPRRTGTPYEQYF	TGTGCCAGCAGTCCGCGTCGGACAGGAACCCCTTACGAGCAGTACTTC
TRBD1	TRBV18	few	TRBJ2-7	CASSTGQGGAYEQYF	TGTGCCAGCTCAACAGGACAGGGCGGCGCCTACGAGCAGTACTTC
-	TRBV9	many	TRBJ1-1	CASSVYPGLVTEAFF	TGTGCCAGCAGCGTATACCCAGGGCTTGTCACTGAAGCTTTCTTT
TRBD1	TRBV10-1	few	TRBJ2-2	CASSETGVDTGELFF	TGCGCCAGCAGTGAGACAGGGGTCGACACCGGGGAGCTGTTTTTT
-	TRBV6-5	many	TRBJ1-4	CASSYEEGPRGKLFF	TGTGCCAGCAGTTACGAAGAGGGACCGCGGGGGAAACTGTTTTTT
TRBD1	TRBV5-1	many	TRBJ2-3	CASSPLGGDYTDTQYF	TGCGCCAGCAGTCCCTTAGGGGGCGACTACACAGATACGCAGTATTTT
-	TRBV7-6	-	TRBJ1-1	CASSARTASNTEAFF	TGTGCCAGCAGCGCTCGGACAGCCTCTAACACTGAAGCTTTCTTT
TRBD1	TRBV5-1	-	TRBJ1-1	CASSFGQGLVGDTEAFF	TGCGCCAGCAGCTTCGGACAGGGCTTAGTGGGGGACACTGAAGCTTTCTTT
-	TRBV14	many	TRBJ1-1	CASSQVRVRTEAFF	TGTGCCAGCAGCCAAGTCAGGGTTCGGACTGAAGCTTTCTTT
-	TRBV6-5	few	TRBJ2-7	CASSSGPSQKSSYEQYF	TGTGCCAGCAGTTCGGGACCGAGCCAGAAAAGCTCCTACGAGCAGTACTTC
-	TRBV20-1	-	TRBJ2-7	CSAISSHEQYF	TGCAGTGCTATTTCTTCCCACGAGCAGTACTTC
TRBD2	TRBV12-5	-	TRBJ2-7	CASGPSGGEQYF	TGTGCTAGTGGTCCTAGCGGGGGCGAGCAGTACTTC
TRBD2	TRBV7-8	many	TRBJ2-3	CASSLNLPSGGFSDTQYF	TGTGCCAGCAGCTTAAATCTCCCTAGCGGAGGTTTCTCAGATACGCAGTATTTT